A single sample is the source of the 9 T cell receptor beta chains below, sequenced in a study of blood T cell repertoires in COVID-19. TCRdb keeps only in-frame clones here, not all; method: immunoSEQ multiplex PCR. Counted here are more than 35,000 clones, 91% occurring once; the ten biggest clones make up around a sixth. The sample was peripheral blood. The receptor source for this set is a woman aged 30 to 39 in a cohort sampled during active COVID-19.

The chain carries TRBV11-2 and TRBJ2-7, with 8 bases lining up with TRBD1. The CDR3 contains 14 residues. Unmatched junction bases numbered 8, after V lost 8 bases and J lost 2 bases. In germline, CDR1 is SGHAT, CDR2 FQNNGV. The CDR3, as DNA: TGTGCCAGCGGTGAGGGGACAGGACCCTACGAGCAGTACTTC. As protein: CASGEGTGPYEQYF.

The DNA for the CDR3 is TGCAGCGGTAGACAGGGGAGCACTGAAGCTTTCTTT. It translates to CSGRQGSTEAFF. J is TRBJ1-1 and V is TRBV29-1; 8 nucleotides agree with TRBD1. CDR1 is SQVTM and CDR2 is ANQGSEA in the germline V gene. The V segment lost 7 bases and the J segment 4 bases; nucleotides outside the gene matches: 5. The CDR3 has 12 amino acids.

In this sample, this clone turned up a few times. The chain joins TRBV19 to TRBJ2-3; tentatively, D is TRBD2 (6 bases). Trimming took off 10 bases at V and 5 bases at J, with 22 bases between the two ends. This CDR3 spans 15 amino acids. From germline, CDR1 is LNHDA and CDR2 SQIVND (reference sequence). The CDR3: CATRLVGGDGDTQYF. The CDR3 nucleotides are TGTGCCACCCGGCTTGTGGGAGGTGATGGAGATACGCAGTATTTT. Full variable domain (outside the CDR3, taken from reference TRBV19 and TRBJ2-3): DGGITQSPKYLFRKEGQNVTLSCEQNLNHDAMYWYRQDPGQGLRLIYYSQIVNDFQKGDIAEGYSVSREKKESFPLTVTSAQKNPTAFYLCATRLVGGDGDTQYFGPGTRLTVL.

The chain links TRBV7-3 to TRBJ2-2, with TRBD2 matching 7 bases. CDR1 is SGHTA, CDR2 FQGTGA, per germline. The CDR3 sequence is 16 residues long. V was pared by 6 bases and J by 0 bases, with 7 bases of the junction left unmatched. The CDR3 DNA reads as TGTGCCAGCAGTTATATAGCGGGCTCGAACACCGGGGAGCTGTTTTTT. It codes for CASSYIAGSNTGELFF. The full variable domain, completed using reference TRBV7-3 and TRBJ2-2, is GAGVSQTPSNKVTEKGKYVELRCDPISGHTALYWYRQSLGQGPEFLIYFQGTGAADDSGLPNDRFFAVRPEGSVSTLKIQRTERGDSAVYLCASSYIAGSNTGELFFGEGSRLTVL.

The chain joins TRBV6-1 to TRBJ2-7; 7 positions match TRBD2. In germline, CDR1 is MNHNS, CDR2 SASEGT. The CDR3 has 16 amino acids. V was pared by 2 bases and J by 2 bases, with 9 bases of the junction left unmatched. CDR3: CASSEPRDYPTYEQYF. Here the CDR3 DNA reads TGTGCCAGCAGTGAACCGAGGGACTATCCTACCTACGAGCAGTACTTC.

The chain combines TRBV12-5 with TRBJ2-3, with 10 bases matching TRBD2. V dropped 6 bases and J dropped 0; count of bases not matched to a gene: 3. The CDR3 contains 15 residues. Germline lookup yields CDR1 LGHNT and CDR2 FRNRAP. CDR3 nucleotide sequence: TGTGCTAGTGGCCTTAGCGGGGGGAGCACAGATACGCAGTATTTT. This codes for CASGLSGGSTDTQYF.

This clone has just a few counts. The chain couples TRBV28 to TRBJ2-7; 7 nucleotides align to TRBD2. Germline V gene sequence: CDR1 MDHEN, CDR2 SYDVKM. The ends lost 10 bases at V and 7 bases at J; junction bases unmatched: 19. The CDR3 contains 15 residues. CDR3 region: CATTITAGVVREQYF. The CDR3 DNA reads as TGTGCCACCACCATAACGGCGGGAGTGGTTAGGGAGCAGTACTTC.

The count of this clone is one. The chain has TRBV3-1 (or the pseudogene TRBV3-2) and TRBJ1-2; D is unresolved. The germline V gene encodes CDR1 LGHDT and CDR2 YNNKEL (reference sequence). V lost 0 bases to trimming and J lost 7 bases, with 9 bases between them. The CDR3 sequence is 13 residues long. CDR3 coding DNA: TGTGCCAGCAGCCAAGATCTCCGTTCTGGCTACACCTTC. Its translation: CASSQDLRSGYTF.

The chain joins TRBV28 to TRBJ2-7; the D is unclear. CDR1 and CDR2 from the germline V gene are MDHEN and SYDVKM. CDR3 length equals 14 residues. V shed 5 bases and J shed 5 bases, with 16 bases lying between them. CDR3: CASSPPLPRDEQYF. In DNA, the CDR3 is TGTGCCAGCAGTCCCCCCCTTCCCCGCGACGAGCAGTACTTC. Supplemented by reference TRBV28 and TRBJ2-7, the full variable domain reads DVKVTQSSRYLVKRTGEKVFLECVQDMDHENMFWYRQDPGLGLRLIYFSYDVKMKEKGDIPEGYSVSREKKERFSLILESASTNQTSMYLCASSPPLPRDEQYFGPGTRLTVT.